This T cell receptor (beta chain) came from a study of beta chain features in type 1 diabetes. Points from the study as a whole: The naive, central memory and Treg TCRB repertoires showed an apparent similarity that was greater among patients than among healthy donors.

Of the isolated RNA, all was reverse transcribed, and so the sequenced material was expressed TCRB transcripts. Profiled with immunoSEQ multiplex PCR; TCRdb holds only in-frame clones, not every one. The sample holds roughly 350,000 clones; approximately 10% are singletons and the top ten take 0.015%. Trimming pared 4 bases from V and 2 bases from J, leaving 4 bases between. This CDR3 has 11 residues. Germline CDR1 is SGHRS and CDR2 is YFSETQ. This clone was detected only a few times. Its antigen is still unknown. The sequence came from a woman in her twenties or thirties in good health. V usage is TRBV5-1 and J usage is TRBJ2-7; D call uncertain. Sequenced sample: naive CD4+ T cells from blood. The CDR3 DNA sequence: TGCGCCAGCAGCGCTACCTACGAGCAGTACTTC. Protein product: CASSATYEQYF. Supplemented by reference TRBV5-1 and TRBJ2-7, the full variable domain reads KAGVTQTPRYLIKTRGQQVTLSCSPISGHRSVSWYQQTPGQGLQFLFEYFSETQRNKGNFPGRFSGRQFSNSRSEMNVSTLELGDSALYLCASSATYEQYFGPGTRLTVT.